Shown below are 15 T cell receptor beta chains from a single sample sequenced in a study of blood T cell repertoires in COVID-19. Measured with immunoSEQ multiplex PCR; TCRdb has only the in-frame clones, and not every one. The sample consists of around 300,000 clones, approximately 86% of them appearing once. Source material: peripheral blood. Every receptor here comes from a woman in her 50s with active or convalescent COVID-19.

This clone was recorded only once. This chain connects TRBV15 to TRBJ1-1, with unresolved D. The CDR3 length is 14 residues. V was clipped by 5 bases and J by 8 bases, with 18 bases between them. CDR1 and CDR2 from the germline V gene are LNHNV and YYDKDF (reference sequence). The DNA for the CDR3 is TGTGCCACCAGCCCCCCAATTCCTACCCCCGAAGCTTTCTTT. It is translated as CATSPPIPTPEAFF.

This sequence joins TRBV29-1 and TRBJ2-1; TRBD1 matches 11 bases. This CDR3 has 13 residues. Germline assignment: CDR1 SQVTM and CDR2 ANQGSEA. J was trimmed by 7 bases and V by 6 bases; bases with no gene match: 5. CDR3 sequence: CSVGQGASNEQFF. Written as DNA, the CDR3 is TGCAGCGTCGGACAGGGGGCTTCAAATGAGCAGTTCTTC.

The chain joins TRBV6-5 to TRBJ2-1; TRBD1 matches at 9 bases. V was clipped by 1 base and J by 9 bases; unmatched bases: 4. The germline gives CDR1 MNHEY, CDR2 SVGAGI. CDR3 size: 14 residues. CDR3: CASSYWDRAGEQFF. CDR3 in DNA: TGTGCCAGCAGTTACTGGGACAGGGCGGGTGAGCAGTTCTTC.

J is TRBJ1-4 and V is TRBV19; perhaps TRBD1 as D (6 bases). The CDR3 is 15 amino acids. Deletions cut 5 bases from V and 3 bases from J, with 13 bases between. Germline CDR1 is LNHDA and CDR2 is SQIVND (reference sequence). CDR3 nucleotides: TGTGCCAGTAGTGTCCAGGGGACGGCTAATGAAAAACTGTTTTTT. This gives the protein CASSVQGTANEKLFF.

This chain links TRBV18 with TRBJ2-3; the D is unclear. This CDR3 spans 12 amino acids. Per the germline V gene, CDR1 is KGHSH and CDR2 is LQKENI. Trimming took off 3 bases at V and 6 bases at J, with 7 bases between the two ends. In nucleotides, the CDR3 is TGTGCCAGCTCACCCGAGTCGGATACGCAGTATTTT. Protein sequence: CASSPESDTQYF.

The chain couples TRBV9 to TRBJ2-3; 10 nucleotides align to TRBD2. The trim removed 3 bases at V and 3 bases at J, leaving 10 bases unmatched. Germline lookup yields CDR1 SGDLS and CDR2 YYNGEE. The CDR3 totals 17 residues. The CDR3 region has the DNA TGTGCCAGCAGCGCTTCGCGTAGCGGGAGGAGGACAGATACGCAGTATTTT. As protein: CASSASRSGRRTDTQYF.

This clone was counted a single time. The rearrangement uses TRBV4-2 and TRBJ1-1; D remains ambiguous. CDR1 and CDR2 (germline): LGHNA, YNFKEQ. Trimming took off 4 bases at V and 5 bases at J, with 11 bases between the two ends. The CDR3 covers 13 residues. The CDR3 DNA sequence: TGTGCCAGCAGCCCCGCCGGGAGAACTGAAGCTTTCTTT. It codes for CASSPAGRTEAFF.

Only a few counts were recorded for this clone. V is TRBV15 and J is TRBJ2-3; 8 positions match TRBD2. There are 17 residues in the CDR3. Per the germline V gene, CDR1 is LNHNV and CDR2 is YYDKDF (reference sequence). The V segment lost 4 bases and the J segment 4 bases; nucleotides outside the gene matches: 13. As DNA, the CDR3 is TGTGCCACCAGCACAACTAGCAGCGGGAGATGGGCAGATACGCAGTATTTT. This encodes CATSTTSSGRWADTQYF. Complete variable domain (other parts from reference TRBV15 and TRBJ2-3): DAMVIQNPRYQVTQFGKPVTLSCSQTLNHNVMYWYQQKSSQAPKLLFHYYDKDFNNEADTPDNFQSRRPNTSFCFLDIRSPGLGDTAMYLCATSTTSSGRWADTQYFGPGTRLTVL.

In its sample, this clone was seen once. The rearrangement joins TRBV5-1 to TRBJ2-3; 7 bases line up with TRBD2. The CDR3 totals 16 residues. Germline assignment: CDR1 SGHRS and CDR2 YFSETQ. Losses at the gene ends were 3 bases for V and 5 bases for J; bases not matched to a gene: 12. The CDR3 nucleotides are TGCGCCAGCAGCTCGTACAGGACTAGACAAGAAGATACGCAGTATTTT. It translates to CASSSYRTRQEDTQYF.

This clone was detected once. The CDR3 loop is CASSSYRGFNSPLHF. The CDR3 nucleotides read TGTGCCAGCAGCTCCTACAGGGGGTTCAATTCACCCCTCCACTTT. The chain recombines TRBV7-8 with TRBJ1-6; 8 nucleotides match TRBD1. V lost 4 bases to trimming and J lost 7 bases; unmatched junction nucleotides: 6. The length of the CDR3 is 15 residues. Germline lookup yields CDR1 SGHVS and CDR2 FQNEAQ.

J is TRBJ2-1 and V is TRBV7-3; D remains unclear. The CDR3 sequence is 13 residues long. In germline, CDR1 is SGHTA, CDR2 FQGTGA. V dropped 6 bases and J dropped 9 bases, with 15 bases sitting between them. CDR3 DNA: TGTGCCAGCAGAAATCGACTGGCCGGTGAGCAGTTCTTC. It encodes CASRNRLAGEQFF.

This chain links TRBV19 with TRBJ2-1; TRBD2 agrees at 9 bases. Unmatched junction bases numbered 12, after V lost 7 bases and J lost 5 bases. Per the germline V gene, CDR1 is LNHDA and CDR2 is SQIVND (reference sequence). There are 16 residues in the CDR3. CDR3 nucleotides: TGTGCCAGTAAGGACTTCGGGACTAGCTTGAACAATGAGCAGTTCTTC. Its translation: CASKDFGTSLNNEQFF. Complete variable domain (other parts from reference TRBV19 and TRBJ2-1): DGGITQSPKYLFRKEGQNVTLSCEQNLNHDAMYWYRQDPGQGLRLIYYSQIVNDFQKGDIAEGYSVSREKKESFPLTVTSAQKNPTAFYLCASKDFGTSLNNEQFFGPGTRLTVL.

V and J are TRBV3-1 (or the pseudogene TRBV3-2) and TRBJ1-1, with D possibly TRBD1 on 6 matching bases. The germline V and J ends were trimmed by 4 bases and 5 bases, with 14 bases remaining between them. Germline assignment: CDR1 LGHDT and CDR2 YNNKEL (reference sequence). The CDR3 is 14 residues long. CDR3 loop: CASSRLGAATEAFF. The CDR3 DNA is TGTGCCAGCAGCCGCCTGGGGGCAGCAACTGAAGCTTTCTTT.

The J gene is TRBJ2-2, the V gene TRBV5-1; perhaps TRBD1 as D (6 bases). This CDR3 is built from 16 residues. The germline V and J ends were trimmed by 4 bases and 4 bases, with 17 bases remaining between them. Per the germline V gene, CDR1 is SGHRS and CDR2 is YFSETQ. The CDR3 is CASSPHRDRSTGELFF. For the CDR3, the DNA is TGCGCCAGCAGCCCCCACAGGGATCGTAGCACCGGGGAGCTGTTTTTT.

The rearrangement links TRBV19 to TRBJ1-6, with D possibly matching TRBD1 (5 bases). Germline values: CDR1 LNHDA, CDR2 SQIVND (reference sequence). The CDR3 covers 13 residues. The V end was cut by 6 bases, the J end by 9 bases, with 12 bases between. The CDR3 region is CASRTDNGSPLHF. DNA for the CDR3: TGTGCCAGTAGGACAGACAACGGTTCACCCCTCCACTTT.